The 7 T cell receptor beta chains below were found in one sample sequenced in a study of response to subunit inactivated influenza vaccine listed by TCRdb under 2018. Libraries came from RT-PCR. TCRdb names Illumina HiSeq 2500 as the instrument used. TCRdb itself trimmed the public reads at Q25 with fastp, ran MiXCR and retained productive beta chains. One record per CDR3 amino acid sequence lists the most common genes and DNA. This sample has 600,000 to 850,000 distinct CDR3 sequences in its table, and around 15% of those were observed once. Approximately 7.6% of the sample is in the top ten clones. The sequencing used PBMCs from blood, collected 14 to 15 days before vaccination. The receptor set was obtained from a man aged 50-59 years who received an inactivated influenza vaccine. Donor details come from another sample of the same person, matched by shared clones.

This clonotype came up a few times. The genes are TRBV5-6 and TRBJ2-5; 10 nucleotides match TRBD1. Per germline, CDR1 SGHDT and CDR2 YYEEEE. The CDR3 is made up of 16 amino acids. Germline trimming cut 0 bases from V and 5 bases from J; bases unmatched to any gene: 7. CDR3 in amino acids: CASSLVDRGPFETQYF. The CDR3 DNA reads TGTGCCAGCAGCTTGGTAGACAGGGGGCCGTTTGAGACCCAGTACTTC. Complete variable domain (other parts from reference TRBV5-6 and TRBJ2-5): DAGVTQSPTHLIKTRGQQVTLRCSPKSGHDTVSWYQQALGQGPQFIFQYYEEEERQRGNFPDRFSGHQFPNYSSELNVNALLLGDSALYLCASSLVDRGPFETQYFGPGTRLLVL.

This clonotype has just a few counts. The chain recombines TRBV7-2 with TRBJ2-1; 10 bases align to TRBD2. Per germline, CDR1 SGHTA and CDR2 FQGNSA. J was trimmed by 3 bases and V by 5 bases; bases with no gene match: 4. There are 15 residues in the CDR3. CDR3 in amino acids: CASSQSSGSYNEQFF. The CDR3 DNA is TGTGCCAGCAGCCAATCTAGCGGGAGCTACAATGAGCAGTTCTTC.

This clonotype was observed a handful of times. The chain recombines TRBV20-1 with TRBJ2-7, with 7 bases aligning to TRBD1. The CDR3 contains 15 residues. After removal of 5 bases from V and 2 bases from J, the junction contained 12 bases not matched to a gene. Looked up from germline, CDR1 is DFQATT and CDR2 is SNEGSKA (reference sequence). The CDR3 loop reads CSADARRQGPYEQYF. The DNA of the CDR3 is TGCAGTGCTGATGCACGCCGACAGGGACCCTACGAGCAGTACTTC.

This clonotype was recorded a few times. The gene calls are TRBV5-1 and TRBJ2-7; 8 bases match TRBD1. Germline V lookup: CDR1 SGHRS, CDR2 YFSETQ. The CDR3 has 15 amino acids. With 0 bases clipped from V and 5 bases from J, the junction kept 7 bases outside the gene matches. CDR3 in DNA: TGCGCCAGCAGCTTGGCCGTGACAGGGGTGCACGAGCAGTACTTC. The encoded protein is CASSLAVTGVHEQYF.

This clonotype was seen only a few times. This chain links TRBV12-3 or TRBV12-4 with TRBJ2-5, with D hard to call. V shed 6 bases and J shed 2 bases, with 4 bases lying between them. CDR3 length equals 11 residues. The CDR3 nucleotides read TGTGCCAGCAGGACGCAAGAGACCCAGTACTTC. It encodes CASRTQETQYF.

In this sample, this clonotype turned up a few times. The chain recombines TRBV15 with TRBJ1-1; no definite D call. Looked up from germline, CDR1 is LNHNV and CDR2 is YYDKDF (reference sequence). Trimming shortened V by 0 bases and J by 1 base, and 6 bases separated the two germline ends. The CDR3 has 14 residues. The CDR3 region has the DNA TGTGCCACCAGCAGAGAACTTACGAACACTGAAGCTTTCTTT. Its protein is CATSRELTNTEAFF.

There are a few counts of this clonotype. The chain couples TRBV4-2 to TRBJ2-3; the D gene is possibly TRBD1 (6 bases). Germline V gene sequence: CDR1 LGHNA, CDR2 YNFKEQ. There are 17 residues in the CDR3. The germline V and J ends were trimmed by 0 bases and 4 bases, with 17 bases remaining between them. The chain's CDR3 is CASSQDDNRDWSDTQYF. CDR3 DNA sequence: TGTGCCAGCAGCCAAGATGATAACAGGGATTGGTCAGATACGCAGTATTTT.